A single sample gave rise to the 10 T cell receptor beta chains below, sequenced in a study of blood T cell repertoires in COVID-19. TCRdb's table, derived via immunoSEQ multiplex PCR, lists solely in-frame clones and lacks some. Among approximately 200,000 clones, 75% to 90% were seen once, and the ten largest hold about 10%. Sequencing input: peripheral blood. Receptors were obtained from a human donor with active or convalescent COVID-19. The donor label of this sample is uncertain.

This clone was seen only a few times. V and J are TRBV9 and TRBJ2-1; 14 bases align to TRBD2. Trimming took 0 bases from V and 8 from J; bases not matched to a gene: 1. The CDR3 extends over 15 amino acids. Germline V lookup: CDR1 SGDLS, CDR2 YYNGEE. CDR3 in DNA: TGTGCCAGCAGCGTAGAGGGACTAGCGGGAGATGAGCAGTTCTTC. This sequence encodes CASSVEGLAGDEQFF.

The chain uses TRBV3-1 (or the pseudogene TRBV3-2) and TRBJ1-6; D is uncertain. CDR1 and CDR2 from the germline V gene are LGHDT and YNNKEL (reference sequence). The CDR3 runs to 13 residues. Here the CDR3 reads CGEASSYNSPLHF. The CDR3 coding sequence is TGTGGAGAGGCGAGCTCCTATAATTCACCCCTCCACTTT.

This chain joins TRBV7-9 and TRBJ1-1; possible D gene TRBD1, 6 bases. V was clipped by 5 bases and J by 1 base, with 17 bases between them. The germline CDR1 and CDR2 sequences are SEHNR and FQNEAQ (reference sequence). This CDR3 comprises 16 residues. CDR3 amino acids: CASSPWTVRENTEAFF. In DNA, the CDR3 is TGTGCCAGCAGCCCCTGGACAGTCCGAGAGAACACTGAAGCTTTCTTT. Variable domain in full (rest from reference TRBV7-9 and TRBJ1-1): DTGVSQNPRHKITKRGQNVTFRCDPISEHNRLYWYRQTLGQGPEFLTYFQNEAQLEKSRLLSDRFSAERPKGSFSTLEIQRTEQGDSAMYLCASSPWTVRENTEAFFGQGTRLTVV.

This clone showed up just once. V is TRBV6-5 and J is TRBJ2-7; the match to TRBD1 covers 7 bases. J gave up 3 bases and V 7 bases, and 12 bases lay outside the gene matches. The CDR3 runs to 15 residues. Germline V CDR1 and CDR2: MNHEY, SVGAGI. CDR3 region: CASTKLGTAIYEQYF. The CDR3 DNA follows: TGTGCCAGCACTAAACTCGGGACAGCGATCTACGAGCAGTACTTC.

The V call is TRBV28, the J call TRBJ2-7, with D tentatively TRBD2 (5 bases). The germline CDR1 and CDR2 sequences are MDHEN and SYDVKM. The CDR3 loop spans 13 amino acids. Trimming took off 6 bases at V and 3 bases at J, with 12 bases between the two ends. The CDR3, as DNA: TGTGCCAGCAGCCGACCAGAGGGCTACGAGCAGTACTTC. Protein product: CASSRPEGYEQYF.

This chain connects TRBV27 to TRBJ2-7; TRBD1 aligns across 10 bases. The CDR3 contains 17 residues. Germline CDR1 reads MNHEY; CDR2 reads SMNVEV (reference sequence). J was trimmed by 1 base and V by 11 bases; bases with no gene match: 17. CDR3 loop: CAAHPNPRDRGSYEQYF. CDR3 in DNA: TGTGCCGCGCACCCAAACCCCCGGGACAGGGGATCCTACGAGCAGTACTTC.

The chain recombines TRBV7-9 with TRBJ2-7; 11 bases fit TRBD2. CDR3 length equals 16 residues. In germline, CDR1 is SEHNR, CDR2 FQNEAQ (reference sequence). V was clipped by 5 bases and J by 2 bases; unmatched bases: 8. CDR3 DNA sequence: TGTGCCAGCAGCCCTTGGGGTAGCGGGGGGGCCTACGAGCAGTACTTC. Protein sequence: CASSPWGSGGAYEQYF.

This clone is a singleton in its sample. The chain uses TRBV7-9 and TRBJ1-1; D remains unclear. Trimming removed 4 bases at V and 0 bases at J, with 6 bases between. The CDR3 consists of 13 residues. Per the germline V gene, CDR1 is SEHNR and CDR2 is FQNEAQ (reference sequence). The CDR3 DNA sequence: TGTGCCAGCAGCTCTATCCTGAACACTGAAGCTTTCTTT. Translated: CASSSILNTEAFF.

The CDR3 loop is CAISESGGLATYNEQFF. The CDR3 DNA reads TGTGCCATCAGTGAGTCTGGGGGACTAGCGACATACAATGAGCAGTTCTTC. V and J are TRBV10-3 and TRBJ2-1; 10 bases match TRBD2. The germline CDR1 and CDR2 sequences are ENHRY and SYGVKD. CDR3 size: 17 residues. The J segment lost 4 bases and the V segment lost 0 bases, leaving 6 bases of the junction unmatched.

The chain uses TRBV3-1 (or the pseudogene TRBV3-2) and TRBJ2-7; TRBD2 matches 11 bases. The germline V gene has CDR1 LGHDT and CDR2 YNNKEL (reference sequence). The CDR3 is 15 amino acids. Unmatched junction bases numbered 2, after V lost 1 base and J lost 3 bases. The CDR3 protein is CASSQGLAGGYEQYF. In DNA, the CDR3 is TGTGCCAGCAGCCAAGGGCTAGCGGGAGGCTACGAGCAGTACTTC.